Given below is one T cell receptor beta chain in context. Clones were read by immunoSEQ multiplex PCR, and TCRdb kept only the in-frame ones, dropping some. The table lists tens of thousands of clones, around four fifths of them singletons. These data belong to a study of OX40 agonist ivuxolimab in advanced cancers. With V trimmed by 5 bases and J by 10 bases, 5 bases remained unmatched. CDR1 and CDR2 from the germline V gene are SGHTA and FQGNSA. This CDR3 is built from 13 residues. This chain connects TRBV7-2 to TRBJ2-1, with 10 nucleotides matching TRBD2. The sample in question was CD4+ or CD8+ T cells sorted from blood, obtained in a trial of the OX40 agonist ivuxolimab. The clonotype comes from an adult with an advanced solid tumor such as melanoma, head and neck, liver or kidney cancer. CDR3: CASSRTSGEEQFF. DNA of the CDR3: TGTGCCAGCAGCAGAACTAGCGGGGAAGAGCAGTTCTTC.